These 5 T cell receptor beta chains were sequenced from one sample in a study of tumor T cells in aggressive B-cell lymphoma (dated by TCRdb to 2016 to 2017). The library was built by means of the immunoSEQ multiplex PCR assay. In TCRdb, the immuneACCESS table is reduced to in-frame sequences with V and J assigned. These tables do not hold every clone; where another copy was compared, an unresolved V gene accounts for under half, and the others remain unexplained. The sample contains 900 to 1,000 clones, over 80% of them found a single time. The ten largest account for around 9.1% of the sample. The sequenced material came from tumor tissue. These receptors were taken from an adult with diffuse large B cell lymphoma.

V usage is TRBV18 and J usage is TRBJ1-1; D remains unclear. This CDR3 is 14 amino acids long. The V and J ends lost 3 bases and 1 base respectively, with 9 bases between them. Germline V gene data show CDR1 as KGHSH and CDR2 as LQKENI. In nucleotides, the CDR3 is TGTGCCAGCTCACCCACACATGGGAACACTGAAGCTTTCTTT. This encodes CASSPTHGNTEAFF.

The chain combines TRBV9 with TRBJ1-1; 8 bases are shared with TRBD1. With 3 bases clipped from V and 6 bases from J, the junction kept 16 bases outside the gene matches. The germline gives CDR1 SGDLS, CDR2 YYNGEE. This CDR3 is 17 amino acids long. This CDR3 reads CASSAPGRTGRVSEAFF. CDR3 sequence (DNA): TGTGCCAGCAGCGCCCCTGGGCGGACAGGGCGTGTCTCTGAAGCTTTCTTT.

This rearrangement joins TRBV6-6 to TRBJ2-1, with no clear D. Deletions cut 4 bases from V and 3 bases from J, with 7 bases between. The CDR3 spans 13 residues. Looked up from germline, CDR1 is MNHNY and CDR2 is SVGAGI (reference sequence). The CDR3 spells CASSSSSYNEQFF. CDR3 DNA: TGTGCCAGCAGTTCTTCTAGCTACAATGAGCAGTTCTTC.

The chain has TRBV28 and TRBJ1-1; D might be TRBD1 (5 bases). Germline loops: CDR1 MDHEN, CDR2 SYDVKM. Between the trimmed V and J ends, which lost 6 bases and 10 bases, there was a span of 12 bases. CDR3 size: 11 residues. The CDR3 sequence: CASSDRQLAFF. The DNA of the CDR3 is TGTGCCAGCAGCGATCGACAGTTAGCTTTCTTT.

CDR3 DNA sequence: TGCGCCAGCAGCCAAGATCAAGCGGACGAGCAGTACTTC. Its protein product is CASSQDQADEQYF. V gene TRBV4-1 combines with J gene TRBJ2-7, with a possible D match to TRBD2 (5 bases). Trimming took off 0 bases at V and 5 bases at J, with 8 bases between the two ends. The CDR3 is 13 amino acids. Looked up from germline, CDR1 is MGHRA and CDR2 is YSYEKL.